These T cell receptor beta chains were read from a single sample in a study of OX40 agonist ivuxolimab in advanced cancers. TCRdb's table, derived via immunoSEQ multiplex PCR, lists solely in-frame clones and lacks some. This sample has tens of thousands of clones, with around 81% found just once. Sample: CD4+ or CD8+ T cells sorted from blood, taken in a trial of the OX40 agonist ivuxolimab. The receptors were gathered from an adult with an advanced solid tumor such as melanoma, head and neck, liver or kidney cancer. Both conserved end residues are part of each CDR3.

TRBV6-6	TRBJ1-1	CASRTGGDTEAFF
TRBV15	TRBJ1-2	CATSRDRSGARGYTF
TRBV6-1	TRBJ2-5	CARWTSGLQETQYF
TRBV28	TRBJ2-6	CASRGEQGASFSGANVLTF
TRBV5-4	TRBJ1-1	CASSASGQGTVRAFF
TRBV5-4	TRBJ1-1	CASSHSGTTLNTEAFF
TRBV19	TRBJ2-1	CASSIVPYNEQFF
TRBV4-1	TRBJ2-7	CASSLTVDRIGEQYF
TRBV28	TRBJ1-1	CASSLASGDFTEAFF
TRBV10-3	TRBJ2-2	CAIRGGANTGELFF
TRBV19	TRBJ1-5	CASSTGLTNQPQHF
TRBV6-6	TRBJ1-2	CASSPGQSLDYTF
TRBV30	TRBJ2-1	CAWSRGSSYNEQFF
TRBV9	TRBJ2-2	CASSLNRDYNTGELFF
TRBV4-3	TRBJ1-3	CASSQAYSALENTIYF
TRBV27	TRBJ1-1	CASSLNGATEAFF
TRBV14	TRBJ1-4	CASSPDSLNEKLFF
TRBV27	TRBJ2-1	CASYRVPNEQFF
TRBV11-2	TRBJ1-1	CASSVGRSTEAFF
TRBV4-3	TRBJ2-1	CASSQKRERAYNEQFF
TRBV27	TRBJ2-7	CASSLNGAEQYF
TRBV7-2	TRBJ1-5	CASSSQGNSNQPQHF
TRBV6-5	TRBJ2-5	CAVSSGGLQETQYF
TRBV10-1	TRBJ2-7	CASSAIGGSYEQYF
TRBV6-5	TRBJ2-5	CASSSGLGETQYF
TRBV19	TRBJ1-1	CASSISTVEAFF
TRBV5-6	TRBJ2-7	CASSGGGTSYEQYF
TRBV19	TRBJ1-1	CASSIGQVSIF
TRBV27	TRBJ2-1	CASTRLAGGHEQFF
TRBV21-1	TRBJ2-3	CASLSSDGTDTQYF
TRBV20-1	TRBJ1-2	CSAPLGYTF
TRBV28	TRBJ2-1	CASIRSLSSYNEQFF
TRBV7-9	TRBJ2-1	CASSSGQGPYNEQFF
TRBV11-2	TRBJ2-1	CASSLDAPGRAYNEQFF
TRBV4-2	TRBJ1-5	CASSQDWARVINQPQHF